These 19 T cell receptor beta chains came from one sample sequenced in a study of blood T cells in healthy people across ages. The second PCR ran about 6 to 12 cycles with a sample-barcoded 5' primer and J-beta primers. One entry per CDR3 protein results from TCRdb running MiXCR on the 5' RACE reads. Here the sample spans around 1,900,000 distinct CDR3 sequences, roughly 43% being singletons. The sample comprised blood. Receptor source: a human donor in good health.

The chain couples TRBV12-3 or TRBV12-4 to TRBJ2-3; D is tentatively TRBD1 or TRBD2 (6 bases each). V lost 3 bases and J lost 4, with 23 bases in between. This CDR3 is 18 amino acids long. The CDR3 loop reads CASSFTHLARGSADTQYF. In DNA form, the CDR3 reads TGTGCCAGCAGTTTTACACACCTAGCGAGGGGGAGCGCAGATACGCAGTATTTT.

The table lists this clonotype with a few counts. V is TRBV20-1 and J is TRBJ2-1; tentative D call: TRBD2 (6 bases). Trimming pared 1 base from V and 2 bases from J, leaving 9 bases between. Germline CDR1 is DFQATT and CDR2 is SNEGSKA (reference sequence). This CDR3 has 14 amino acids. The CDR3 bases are TGCAGTGCTAGAGGGGGGGAACCCTACAATGAGCAGTTCTTC. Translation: CSARGGEPYNEQFF.

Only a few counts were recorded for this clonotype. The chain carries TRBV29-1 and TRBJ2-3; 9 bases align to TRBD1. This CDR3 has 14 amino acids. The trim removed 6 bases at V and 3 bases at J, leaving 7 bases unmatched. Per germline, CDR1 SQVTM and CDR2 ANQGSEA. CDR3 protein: CSVFDRGGTDTQYF. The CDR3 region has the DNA TGCAGCGTCTTCGACAGGGGGGGAACAGATACGCAGTATTTT.

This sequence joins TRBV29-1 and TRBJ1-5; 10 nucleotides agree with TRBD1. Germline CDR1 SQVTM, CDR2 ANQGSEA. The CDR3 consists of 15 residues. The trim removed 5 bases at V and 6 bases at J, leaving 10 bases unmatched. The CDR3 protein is CSVIATGGLGQPQHF. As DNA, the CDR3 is TGCAGCGTTATAGCGACAGGGGGCTTAGGTCAGCCCCAGCATTTT.

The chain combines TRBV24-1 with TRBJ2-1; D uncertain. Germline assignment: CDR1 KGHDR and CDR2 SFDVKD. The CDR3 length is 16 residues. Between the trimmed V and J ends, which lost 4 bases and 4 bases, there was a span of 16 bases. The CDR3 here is CATSDSWVLNYNEQFF. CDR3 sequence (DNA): TGTGCCACCAGTGACTCGTGGGTGCTCAATTACAATGAGCAGTTCTTC.

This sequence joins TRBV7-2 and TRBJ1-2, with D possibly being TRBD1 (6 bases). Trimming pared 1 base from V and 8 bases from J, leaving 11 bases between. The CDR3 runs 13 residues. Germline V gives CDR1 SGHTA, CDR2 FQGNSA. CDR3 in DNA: TGTGCCAGCAGCTTAGGTCCAGGGGAAGGCTACACCTTC. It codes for CASSLGPGEGYTF.

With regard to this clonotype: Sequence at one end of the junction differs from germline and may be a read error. The CDR3 region has the DNA TGTGCCGGCAGCTTCCAAACAGGGGTGGACGCCTACGAGCAGTACTTC. It encodes CAGSFQTGVDAYEQYF. The chain carries TRBV7-8 and TRBJ2-4, with 7 positions matching TRBD1. The DNA end favors TRBJ2-7, so the J call may be wrong. The V gene's germline CDR1 is SGHVS and CDR2 FQNEAQ. This CDR3 is 16 amino acids long.

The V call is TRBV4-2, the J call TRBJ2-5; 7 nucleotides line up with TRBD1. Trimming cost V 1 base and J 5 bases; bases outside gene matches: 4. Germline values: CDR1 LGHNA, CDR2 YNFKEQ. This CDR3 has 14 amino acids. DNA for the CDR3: TGTGCCAGCAGCCAAGGGGACAGCGATGAGACCCAGTACTTC. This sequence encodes CASSQGDSDETQYF.

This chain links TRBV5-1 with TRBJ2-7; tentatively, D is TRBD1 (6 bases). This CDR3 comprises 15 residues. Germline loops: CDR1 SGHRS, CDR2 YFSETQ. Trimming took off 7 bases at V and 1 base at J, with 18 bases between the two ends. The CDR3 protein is CASFPEQGRSYEQYF. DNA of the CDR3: TGCGCCAGCTTCCCTGAACAGGGTCGTTCCTACGAGCAGTACTTC.

CDR3 in DNA: TGTGCCAGCAGTCTGGAGGGAGGGCGGAATGAGTATAATTCACCCCTCCACTTT. This encodes CASSLEGGRNEYNSPLHF. This chain joins TRBV6-1 and TRBJ1-6, with D unclear. Trimming took off 5 bases at V and 4 bases at J, with 21 bases between the two ends. This CDR3 has 18 residues. Germline lookup yields CDR1 MNHNS and CDR2 SASEGT.

The chain's CDR3 is CASSLKGSTEAFF. CDR3 sequence (DNA): TGTGCCAGCAGCTTAAAAGGGAGCACTGAAGCTTTCTTT. The chain is built from TRBV7-2 and TRBJ1-1; D not certain. Germline values: CDR1 SGHTA, CDR2 FQGNSA. This CDR3 is built from 13 residues. Trimming removed 2 bases at V and 4 bases at J, with 8 bases between.

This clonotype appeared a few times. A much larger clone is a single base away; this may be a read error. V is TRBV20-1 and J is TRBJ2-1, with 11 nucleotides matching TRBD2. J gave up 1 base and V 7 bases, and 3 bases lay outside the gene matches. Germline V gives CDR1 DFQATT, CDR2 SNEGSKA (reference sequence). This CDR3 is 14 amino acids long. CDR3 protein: CSVSGGESYNEQFF. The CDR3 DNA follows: TGCAGTGTTAGCGGGGGGGAATCCTACAATGAGCAGTTCTTC.

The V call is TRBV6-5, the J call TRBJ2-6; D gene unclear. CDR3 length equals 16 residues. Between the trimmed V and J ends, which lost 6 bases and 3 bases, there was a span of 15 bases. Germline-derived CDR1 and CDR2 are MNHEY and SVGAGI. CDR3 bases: TGTGCCAGCAGCGGGCTTGGGCCCCTTGGGGCCAACGTCCTGACTTTC. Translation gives CASSGLGPLGANVLTF.

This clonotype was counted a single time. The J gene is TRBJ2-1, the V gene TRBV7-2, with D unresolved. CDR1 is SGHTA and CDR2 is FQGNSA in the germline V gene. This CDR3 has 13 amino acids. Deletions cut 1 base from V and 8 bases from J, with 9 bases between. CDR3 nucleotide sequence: TGTGCCAGCAGCTTAGGGGTATTCTATGAGCAGTTCTTC. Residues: CASSLGVFYEQFF.

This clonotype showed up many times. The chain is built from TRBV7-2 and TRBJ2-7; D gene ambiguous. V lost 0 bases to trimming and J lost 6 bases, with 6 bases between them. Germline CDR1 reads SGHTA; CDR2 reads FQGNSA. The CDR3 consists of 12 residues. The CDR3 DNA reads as TGTGCCAGCAGCTTAGCGGTGGGCGAGCAGTACTTC. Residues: CASSLAVGEQYF.

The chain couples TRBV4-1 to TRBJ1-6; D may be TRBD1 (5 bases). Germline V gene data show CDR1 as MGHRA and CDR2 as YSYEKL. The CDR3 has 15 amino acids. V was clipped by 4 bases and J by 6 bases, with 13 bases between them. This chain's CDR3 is CASSPRDVANSPLHF. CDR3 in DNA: TGCGCCAGCAGCCCTCGGGACGTAGCTAATTCACCCCTCCACTTT.

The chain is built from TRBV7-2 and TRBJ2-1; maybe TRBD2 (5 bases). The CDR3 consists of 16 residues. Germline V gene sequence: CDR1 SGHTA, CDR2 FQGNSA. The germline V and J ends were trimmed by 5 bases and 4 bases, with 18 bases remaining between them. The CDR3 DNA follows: TGTGCCAGCAGCGGCCGGACTGCCTCGACTTACAATGAGCAGTTCTTC. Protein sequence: CASSGRTASTYNEQFF.

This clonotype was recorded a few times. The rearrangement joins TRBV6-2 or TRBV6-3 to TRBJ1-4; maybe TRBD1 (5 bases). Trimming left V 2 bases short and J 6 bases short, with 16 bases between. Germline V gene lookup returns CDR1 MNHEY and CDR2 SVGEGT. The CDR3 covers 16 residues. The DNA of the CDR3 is TGTGCCAGCAGTTACCCGATCCAGGGCGGCGATGAAAAACTGTTTTTT. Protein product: CASSYPIQGGDEKLFF.

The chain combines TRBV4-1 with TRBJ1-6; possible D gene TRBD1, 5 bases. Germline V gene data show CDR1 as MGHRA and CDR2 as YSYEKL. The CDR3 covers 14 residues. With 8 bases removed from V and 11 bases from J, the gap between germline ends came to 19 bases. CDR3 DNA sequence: TGCGCCAGCTCCCGTGGGGGTATGTCTGCACCCCTCCACTTT. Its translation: CASSRGGMSAPLHF.